This T cell receptor (beta chain) appears in the sequencing data of a study of OX40 agonist ivuxolimab in advanced cancers. Study-wide findings and caveats: No antigen was identified for the clonally expanded peripheral T cells.

The table came from immunoSEQ multiplex PCR; TCRdb's copy has only in-frame clones and leaves some out. Of fewer than 70,000 clones in the sample, approximately 87% are singletons; the top ten hold roughly 6.1%. This CDR3 is built from 15 residues. The germline V gene has CDR1 SQVTM and CDR2 ANQGSEA. Trimming took off 4 bases at V and 4 bases at J, with 19 bases between the two ends. Details on this clone: The target antigen is unknown.

Sequencing used CD4+ or CD8+ T cells sorted from blood, obtained in a trial of the OX40 agonist ivuxolimab. The TCR sequence derives from an adult with an advanced solid tumor such as melanoma, head and neck, liver or kidney cancer. The chain is built from TRBV29-1 and TRBJ1-2; weak D call: TRBD1 (5 bases). CDR3 sequence reads: CSVVGGGGMFYGYTF. The CDR3 nucleotides are TGCAGCGTTGTGGGCGGGGGAGGGATGTTCTATGGCTACACCTTC.